What follows are 22 T cell receptor beta chains derived from one specimen sequenced in a study of T cell clonality in common variable immunodeficiency. TCRdb's copy holds only in-frame clones and misses some; the assay was immunoSEQ multiplex PCR. This sample carries about 35,000 clones, none of them present only once. Sequences were obtained from peripheral blood mononuclear cells. The source of these receptors is a person between 18 and 75 years old in good health.

This clone was counted many times. The read falls 3 residues short of the CDR3 end, and the missing part is taken from the germline J gene. The genes are TRBV7-9 and TRBJ2-1; D is undetermined. Germline V gives CDR1 SEHNR, CDR2 FQNEAQ (reference sequence). V was trimmed by 3 bases and J by 4 bases, leaving 13 bases between them. The CDR3 runs to 15 residues. The covered CDR3 bases are TGTGCCAGCAGCTTCACGGGTGGAGAATACAATGAG. Its translation is CASSFTGGEYNE. The complete CDR3 sequence is CASSFTGGEYNEQFF.

This clone was recorded many times. The read halts 3 residues ahead of the CDR3 end, with the missing end drawn from the germline J gene. The J gene is TRBJ2-4, the V gene TRBV19; 8 nucleotides align to TRBD1. Trimming cost V 5 bases and J 8 bases; bases outside gene matches: 11. This CDR3 has 15 residues. CDR1 is LNHDA, CDR2 SQIVND, per germline (reference sequence). The CDR3 bases that were read are TGTGCCAGTAGTCCCACCGGGACAGGTTTAGACATT. Translating gives CASSPTGTGLDI. The full CDR3 is CASSPTGTGLDIQYF.

This clone was detected many times. From the germline J gene comes the end of the CDR3, since the read stops 3 residues before it. This chain joins TRBV2 and TRBJ1-1; maybe TRBD1 (6 bases). The germline gives CDR1 SNHLY, CDR2 FYNNEI. This CDR3 contains 14 residues. Trimming took off 8 bases at V and 3 bases at J, with 16 bases between the two ends. CDR3 in amino acids: CASGGRGKDTEAFF. CDR3 DNA (partial): TGTGCCAGCGGGGGGCGGGGGAAGGACACTGAA.

Comment on this clone: The read falls 3 residues short of the CDR3 end, and the missing part is taken from the germline J gene. V gene TRBV7-9 combines with J gene TRBJ1-4; possible D gene TRBD1, 5 bases. The CDR3 sequence is 15 residues long. CDR1 and CDR2 from the germline V gene are SEHNR and FQNEAQ (reference sequence). Between the trimmed V and J ends, which lost 0 bases and 7 bases, there was a span of 12 bases. The part of the CDR3 DNA that was read is TGTGCCAGCAGCTTAGCGGGGTCGAGGGGTGAAAAA. It specifies CASSLAGSRGEK. The whole CDR3 is CASSLAGSRGEKLFF.

This clone was observed a handful of times. The sequence runs out 3 residues before the end of the CDR3; the remainder is reconstructed from the germline J gene. The chain combines TRBV7-3 with TRBJ2-7, with 11 bases lining up with TRBD2. V lost 4 bases, J lost 0 bases, and 11 bases stayed unmatched. The CDR3 has 18 amino acids. Looked up from germline, CDR1 is SGHTA and CDR2 is FQGTGA. The CDR3 here is CASSSGLAGGSSSYEQYF. Incomplete CDR3 DNA: TGTGCCAGCAGCTCGGGGCTAGCGGGAGGATCGAGCTCCTACGAG.

In this sample, this clone turned up many times. The DNA ends 3 residues before the CDR3 does, and the rest of the CDR3 is filled in from the germline J gene. This chain links TRBV19 with TRBJ2-3; unclear D gene. V lost 3 bases and J lost 3, with 10 bases in between. Per the germline V gene, CDR1 is LNHDA and CDR2 is SQIVND (reference sequence). The CDR3 length is 14 residues. The CDR3 spells CASSIPTETDTQYF. The part of the CDR3 DNA that was read is TGTGCCAGTAGTATCCCAACAGAAACAGATACG.

As for this clone: The DNA ends 3 residues before the CDR3 does, and the rest of the CDR3 is filled in from the germline J gene. The chain combines TRBV7-9 with TRBJ2-1, with unresolved D. The V gene's germline CDR1 is SEHNR and CDR2 FQNEAQ (reference sequence). CDR3 size: 14 residues. Trimming removed 4 bases at V and 5 bases at J, with 12 bases between. The CDR3 DNA, read in part, is TGTGCCAGCAGCTCGTCGTGGCTCGACAATGAG. Translation gives CASSSSWLDNE. The whole CDR3 sequence is CASSSSWLDNEQFF.

At least ten counts were recorded for this clone. Read coverage stops 3 residues before the CDR3 terminus; the germline J gene supplies the remainder. The chain carries TRBV30 and TRBJ1-2, with D perhaps TRBD1 (6 bases). The CDR3 has 13 residues. Germline V gives CDR1 GTSNPN, CDR2 SVGIG (reference sequence). Trimming pared 0 bases from V and 5 bases from J, leaving 10 bases between. The chain's CDR3 is CAWSVQGLYGYTF. CDR3 DNA, as far as it was read: TGTGCCTGGAGTGTTCAGGGGCTGTATGGC.

Of note for this clone: The CDR3 end is not reached by the read, which stops 3 residues before it; the germline J gene fills it in. The chain uses TRBV19 and TRBJ1-6, with a possible D match to TRBD1 (6 bases). This CDR3 is built from 15 residues. Germline loops: CDR1 LNHDA, CDR2 SQIVND (reference sequence). V was trimmed by 0 bases and J by 11 bases, leaving 14 bases between them. Incomplete CDR3 DNA: TGTGCCAGTAGTATAGACCGGGGGGCGTTGGCACCC. It encodes CASSIDRGALAP. The full CDR3 reads CASSIDRGALAPLHF.

Remarks on this clone: The read ends 3 residues early relative to the CDR3; the germline J gene fills the gap. The rearrangement links TRBV30 to TRBJ1-2; no definite D call. CDR3 length equals 13 residues. Germline CDR1 and CDR2: GTSNPN and SVGIG (reference sequence). This chain's CDR3 is CAWSVGLAYDYTF. The part of the CDR3 DNA that was read is TGTGCCTGGAGTGTAGGACTAGCCTACGAC.

This clone was observed a handful of times. CDR3 DNA (partial): TGTGCCTGGAAGGGTCGGCTGAATAACTATGGC. It yields the protein CAWKGRLNNYG. The CDR3 reads in full as CAWKGRLNNYGYTF. The gene calls are TRBV30 and TRBJ1-2; no firm D call. The read comes to an end 3 residues before the CDR3 does, leaving the germline J gene to fill in the end. The CDR3 sequence is 14 residues long. V lost 4 bases, J lost 1 base, and 13 bases lay in between. Looked up from germline, CDR1 is GTSNPN and CDR2 is SVGIG (reference sequence).

There are many counts of this clone. Coverage ceases 3 residues before the CDR3 finishes, and the germline J gene fills in the end. The chain links TRBV18 to TRBJ1-5; D is perhaps TRBD1 (6 bases). This CDR3 is 17 amino acids long. V was cut by 2 bases and J by 7 bases, with 21 bases left in between. CDR1 is KGHSH and CDR2 is LQKENI in the germline V gene. Partial CDR3 DNA: TGTGCCAGCTCACCAACCCTACAGGGAAAGAGAGGACAGCCC. Protein sequence: CASSPTLQGKRGQP. The full CDR3 reads CASSPTLQGKRGQPQHF.

Many counts were recorded for this clone. Coverage ceases 3 residues before the CDR3 finishes, and the germline J gene fills in the end. This chain uses TRBV30 with TRBJ1-4, with D perhaps TRBD1 (5 bases). The CDR3 is 13 amino acids. Trimming cost V 0 bases and J 8 bases, with 10 bases left between them. In germline, CDR1 is GTSNPN, CDR2 SVGIG (reference sequence). CDR3 DNA (partial): TGTGCCTGGAGTGTTCGGGGGGGGGAAAAA. Residues: CAWSVRGGEK. The whole CDR3 reads CAWSVRGGEKLFF.

This clone appeared many times. The CDR3 end lies 3 residues beyond the end of the read and is filled in from the germline J gene. The chain links TRBV14 to TRBJ2-3; perhaps TRBD2 as D (6 bases). Trimming stripped 4 bases from V and 1 base from J, with 12 bases between. This CDR3 comprises 15 residues. Germline V gene sequence: CDR1 SGHDN, CDR2 FVKESK. The CDR3 protein is CASSLLADGTDTQYF. The part of the CDR3 DNA that was read is TGTGCCAGCAGCCTTTTAGCGGACGGCACAGATACG.

This clone was detected many times. The read halts 3 residues ahead of the CDR3 end, with the missing end drawn from the germline J gene. The chain joins TRBV2 to TRBJ2-1; D unresolved. V lost 7 bases, J lost 0 bases, and 7 bases lay in between. The CDR3 runs to 13 residues. Germline V gives CDR1 SNHLY, CDR2 FYNNEI. The CDR3 protein is CASTPSSYNEQFF. The covered CDR3 bases are TGTGCCAGCACTCCTAGCTCCTACAATGAG.

This clone was found many times. The observed sequence ends 3 residues before the CDR3 terminus, with the missing tail filled in from the germline J gene. The chain recombines TRBV7-9 with TRBJ2-1, with a weak D call TRBD1 (6 bases). V dropped 11 bases and J dropped 9 bases, with 17 bases sitting between them. Germline lookup yields CDR1 SEHNR and CDR2 FQNEAQ (reference sequence). The CDR3 is 12 residues long. The sequenced CDR3 bases are TGTGCCGGGGGTCAGGGGCCGGGTGAG. This codes for CAGGQGPGE. The CDR3 in full is CAGGQGPGEQFF.

This clone was recorded many times. The part of the CDR3 DNA that was read is TGTGCCAGTAGCGCCAACGCGGGGGCCCGGTTGTGGCCC. Its protein product is CASSANAGARLWP. The CDR3 reads in full as CASSANAGARLWPQHF. V usage is TRBV19 and J usage is TRBJ1-5; D might be TRBD1 (6 bases). Read data end 3 residues before the CDR3 end; the end is taken from the germline J gene. Germline CDR1 and CDR2: LNHDA and SQIVND (reference sequence). Trimming pared 6 bases from V and 9 bases from J, leaving 24 bases between. The CDR3 has 16 residues.

The table lists this clone with many counts. The CDR3 end lies 3 residues beyond the end of the read and is filled in from the germline J gene. V is TRBV20-1 and J is TRBJ2-3, with a tentative D call TRBD2 (5 bases). Germline V CDR1 and CDR2: DFQATT, SNEGSKA (reference sequence). CDR3 size: 17 residues. CDR3 bases read: TGCAGTGCTAGAGATCGGCAGAGGGTGTGGTACCAAGAGACG. Encoded protein: CSARDRQRVWYQET. The entire CDR3 is CSARDRQRVWYQETQYF.

Regarding this clone: The read finishes 3 residues shy of the CDR3 end, and the germline J gene is used to complete it. V gene TRBV6-1 combines with J gene TRBJ1-1; 8 bases fit TRBD1. Trimming cost V 1 base and J 4 bases; bases outside gene matches: 11. This CDR3 has 17 residues. Germline assignment: CDR1 MNHNS and CDR2 SASEGT. This CDR3 reads CASSEVGGRGRPTEAFF. The part of the CDR3 DNA that was read is TGTGCCAGCAGTGAAGTTGGGGGCAGGGGGCGGCCCACTGAA.

Many counts were recorded for this clone. CDR3 residues: CASRIPGTGSNSPLHF. CDR3 bases read: TGTGCCAGCAGGATTCCCGGGACAGGGTCTAATTCACCC. This rearrangement joins TRBV28 to TRBJ1-6; 9 bases line up with TRBD1. The read halts 3 residues ahead of the CDR3 end, with the missing end drawn from the germline J gene. Germline V gene sequence: CDR1 MDHEN, CDR2 SYDVKM. CDR3 length: 16 amino acids. Unmatched junction bases numbered 9, after V lost 6 bases and J lost 6 bases.

Only a few counts were recorded for this clone. The CDR3 end falls 3 residues outside the read, so it is completed with the germline J gene. The chain recombines TRBV30 with TRBJ1-2; D call uncertain. The CDR3 runs 15 residues. Germline values: CDR1 GTSNPN, CDR2 SVGIG (reference sequence). The sequenced CDR3 bases are TGTGCCTGGAGGACTAGCGGGAGTTTCTTCGATGAC. This gives the protein CAWRTSGSFFDD. The full CDR3 protein reads CAWRTSGSFFDDYTF.

This clone was observed at least ten times. The CDR3 goes on 3 residues after the read ends, and that part is filled in from the germline J gene. The rearrangement uses TRBV5-1 and TRBJ2-3; the match to TRBD1 covers 8 bases. The CDR3 runs 16 residues. From germline, CDR1 is SGHRS and CDR2 YFSETQ. The trim removed 4 bases at V and 6 bases at J, leaving 13 bases unmatched. The sequenced CDR3 bases are TGCGCCAGCAGCCCCTCGGGACAGGAAAACCGGGATACG. Its translation: CASSPSGQENRDT. The whole CDR3 sequence reads CASSPSGQENRDTQYF.